The 23 T cell receptor beta chains below were found in one sample sequenced in a study of blood T cell repertoires in COVID-19 (dated by TCRdb to the early 2020s). The library was prepared using the immunoSEQ multiplex PCR assay. Drawn from immuneACCESS, this table holds only the in-frame rearrangements with V and J called that TCRdb kept. Clones are partly lost; checked studies trace under half to an unresolved V gene and leave the rest unexplained. In this sample the table shows about 100,000 clones, approximately 90% of which occur a single time. The biggest ten clones account for over 1.5% of the sample. Sequencing was done on a sample of peripheral blood. These receptors originate from a man aged 55 to 70 with acute or convalescent COVID-19.

This chain links TRBV6-2 or TRBV6-3 with TRBJ1-2, with 8 bases fitting TRBD1. The CDR3 runs to 14 residues. CDR1 is MNHEY, CDR2 SVGEGT, per germline. The V gene end was trimmed by 6 bases and the J gene end by 5 bases; junction bases not matched to a gene: 8. The chain's CDR3 is CASSSRQGRYGYTF. The CDR3 nucleotides read TGTGCCAGCAGCTCAAGACAGGGGAGATATGGCTACACCTTC.

The V call is TRBV12-3 or TRBV12-4, the J call TRBJ1-4, with TRBD1 matching over 7 bases. CDR3 length: 12 residues. Trimming cost V 5 bases and J 16 bases; bases outside gene matches: 10. As DNA, the CDR3 is TGTGCCAGCAGTCAAACCCGGGACAGAAGGTTTTTT. Its protein is CASSQTRDRRFF.

This chain joins TRBV2 and TRBJ1-4; D is unresolved. This CDR3 contains 14 residues. V was trimmed by 1 base and J by 3 bases, leaving 6 bases between them. Germline CDR1 reads SNHLY; CDR2 reads FYNNEI. The CDR3 DNA reads as TGTGCCAGCAGTGAAGGCCGGGCTAATGAAAAACTGTTTTTT. The encoded protein is CASSEGRANEKLFF. Full variable domain (outside the CDR3, taken from reference TRBV2 and TRBJ1-4): EPEVTQTPSHQVTQMGQEVILRCVPISNHLYFYWYRQILGQKVEFLVSFYNNEISEKSEIFDDQFSVERPDGSNFTLKIRSTKLEDSAMYFCASSEGRANEKLFFGSGTQLSVL.

The chain links TRBV19 to TRBJ2-7; TRBD2 might be the D (5 bases). Trimming took 1 base from V and 3 from J, leaving 13 bases between them. The CDR3 runs to 15 residues. The germline V gene has CDR1 LNHDA and CDR2 SQIVND (reference sequence). The DNA of the CDR3 is TGTGCCAGTAGTATAGGCTTCCCTAGCCTCTACGAGCAGTACTTC. Encoded protein: CASSIGFPSLYEQYF. Drawing the rest from reference TRBV19 and TRBJ2-7, the complete variable domain is DGGITQSPKYLFRKEGQNVTLSCEQNLNHDAMYWYRQDPGQGLRLIYYSQIVNDFQKGDIAEGYSVSREKKESFPLTVTSAQKNPTAFYLCASSIGFPSLYEQYFGPGTRLTVT.

V and J are TRBV11-2 and TRBJ2-5; a possible D gene is TRBD1 (5 bases). Germline CDR1 reads SGHAT; CDR2 reads FQNNGV. The V gene lost 0 bases and the J gene lost 5 bases, with 7 bases spanning the gap. This CDR3 spans 13 amino acids. CDR3 in amino acids: CASSLDRDETQYF. CDR3 nucleotide sequence: TGTGCCAGCAGCTTAGACAGGGATGAGACCCAGTACTTC.

The chain combines TRBV7-8 with TRBJ1-3; D is ambiguous. Germline lookup yields CDR1 SGHVS and CDR2 FQNEAQ. The V end lost 0 bases, the J end lost 2 bases, and 8 bases lay between the germline ends. This CDR3 comprises 15 residues. In nucleotides, the CDR3 is TGTGCCAGCAGCTTAGCGGAGATTGCTGGAAACACCATATATTTT. As protein: CASSLAEIAGNTIYF.

This chain uses TRBV7-2 with TRBJ1-2; the match to TRBD1 covers 7 bases. The germline gives CDR1 SGHTA, CDR2 FQGNSA. V was pared by 1 base and J by 8 bases, with 7 bases of the junction left unmatched. This CDR3 comprises 14 residues. CDR3 loop: CASSLGQGGRGYTF. For the CDR3, the DNA is TGTGCCAGCAGCTTAGGGCAGGGGGGACGGGGCTACACCTTC.

The J gene is TRBJ1-1, the V gene TRBV6-1, with D perhaps TRBD1 (5 bases). This CDR3 is 13 amino acids long. V lost 6 bases to trimming and J lost 6 bases, with 14 bases between them. CDR1 MNHNS and CDR2 SASEGT come from the germline V gene. The chain's CDR3 is CASSLPGSPEAFF. The CDR3 DNA sequence: TGTGCCAGCAGCCTTCCAGGGTCCCCTGAAGCTTTCTTT.

This clone occurred once. The chain uses TRBV21-1 and TRBJ1-2. TRBV21-1 is shown as a pseudogene. The length of the CDR3 is 16 residues. CDR3 nucleotide sequence: TGTGCCAGCAGCAAAGTGGGGGACTGGGCTAACTATGGCTACACCTTC. Its translation: CASSKVGDWANYGYTF.

The chain employs TRBV19 and TRBJ2-2; maybe TRBD2 (7 bases). The CDR3 is 15 amino acids. V was pared by 4 bases and J by 1 base, with 10 bases between. The germline V gene has CDR1 LNHDA and CDR2 SQIVND (reference sequence). The DNA for the CDR3 is TGTGCCAGTAGTAACGGGGGGCGGAACACCGGGGAGCTGTTTTTT. It is translated as CASSNGGRNTGELFF.

The genes are TRBV28 and TRBJ1-6, with no clear D. The CDR3 spans 13 residues. Germline V gene data show CDR1 as MDHEN and CDR2 as SYDVKM. With 5 bases removed from V and 10 bases from J, the gap between germline ends came to 12 bases. The CDR3 bases are TGTGCCAGCAGTACTCAAGACGGGTCACCCCTCCACTTT. Encoded protein: CASSTQDGSPLHF.

J is TRBJ2-1 and V is TRBV4-3; a possible D gene is TRBD2 (6 bases). CDR1 LGHNA and CDR2 YSLEER come from the germline V gene. CDR3 length equals 15 residues. The germline V and J ends were trimmed by 4 bases and 6 bases, with 16 bases remaining between them. The DNA of the CDR3 is TGCGCCAGCAGCCCCCGACTAGGGGCCCGCAATGAGCAGTTCTTC. Its translation is CASSPRLGARNEQFF.

The chain is built from TRBV10-2 and TRBJ2-7; a weak D match, TRBD1 (5 bases). Germline-derived CDR1 and CDR2 are WSHSY and SAAADI. This CDR3 has 16 amino acids. Trimming removed 2 bases from V and 2 bases from J, with 16 bases in between. CDR3 nucleotides: TGCGCCAGCAGTGAGAATGAAGGGGATGTCCCCTACGAGCAGTACTTC. It codes for CASSENEGDVPYEQYF.

V usage is TRBV5-1 and J usage is TRBJ2-1, with 7 nucleotides matching TRBD2. The J segment lost 0 bases and the V segment lost 4 bases, leaving 16 bases of the junction unmatched. This CDR3 is built from 19 residues. Germline V gene sequence: CDR1 SGHRS, CDR2 YFSETQ. This CDR3 reads CASSINPVLADNSYNEQFF. The CDR3 nucleotides read TGCGCCAGCAGCATCAACCCTGTGCTAGCGGACAACTCCTACAATGAGCAGTTCTTC.

The CDR3 nucleotides are TGTGCCAGCAGTTTATTATGGAGGACCGGGGGCACAGATACGCAGTATTTT. Translating it yields CASSLLWRTGGTDTQYF. This chain uses TRBV27 with TRBJ2-3; possible D gene TRBD2, 5 bases. V lost 1 base, J lost 1 base, and 15 bases lay in between. Germline assignment: CDR1 MNHEY and CDR2 SMNVEV (reference sequence). The CDR3 runs to 17 residues.

V gene TRBV9 combines with J gene TRBJ2-5; the D gene is possibly TRBD2 (5 bases). From germline, CDR1 is SGDLS and CDR2 YYNGEE. CDR3 size: 16 residues. V was clipped by 2 bases and J by 0 bases, with 14 bases between them. CDR3: CASSVGQLAHQETQYF. The CDR3 DNA reads as TGTGCCAGCAGCGTCGGCCAGTTAGCGCACCAAGAGACCCAGTACTTC.

CDR3 coding DNA: TGTGCCAGCAGCCGCCCGGACAGGGGGCAAGGAAACACCATATATTTT. Protein product: CASSRPDRGQGNTIYF. V is TRBV4-2 and J is TRBJ1-3; 11 bases fit TRBD1. Trimming took 4 bases from V and 4 from J; bases not matched to a gene: 6. This CDR3 contains 16 residues. Germline loops: CDR1 LGHNA, CDR2 YNFKEQ.

This sequence joins TRBV11-2 and TRBJ2-7; D remains ambiguous. The CDR3 totals 14 residues. Trimming left V 0 bases short and J 0 bases short, with 6 bases between. The germline CDR1 and CDR2 sequences are SGHAT and FQNNGV. DNA of the CDR3: TGTGCCAGCAGCTTAGATGTTAGCTCCTACGAGCAGTACTTC. It specifies CASSLDVSSYEQYF.

V usage is TRBV19 and J usage is TRBJ2-7; D might be TRBD1 (8 bases). The CDR3 loop spans 14 amino acids. CDR1 and CDR2 (germline): LNHDA, SQIVND (reference sequence). The V gene lost 4 bases and the J gene lost 5 bases, with 15 bases spanning the gap. CDR3 in amino acids: CASSNGQGGHEQYF. In DNA, the CDR3 is TGTGCCAGTAGTAATGGACAGGGAGGGCACGAGCAGTACTTC. Variable domain in full (rest from reference TRBV19 and TRBJ2-7): DGGITQSPKYLFRKEGQNVTLSCEQNLNHDAMYWYRQDPGQGLRLIYYSQIVNDFQKGDIAEGYSVSREKKESFPLTVTSAQKNPTAFYLCASSNGQGGHEQYFGPGTRLTVT.

The gene calls are TRBV5-1 and TRBJ2-7; 9 bases match TRBD1. J lost 3 bases, V lost 0 bases, and 1 base had no gene match. Germline V lookup: CDR1 SGHRS, CDR2 YFSETQ. This CDR3 contains 14 residues. The CDR3 here is CASSLGDRVYEQYF. For the CDR3, the DNA is TGCGCCAGCAGCTTGGGGGACAGGGTCTACGAGCAGTACTTC.

The chain employs TRBV28 and TRBJ2-7; D possibly corresponds to TRBD2 (6 bases). There are 13 residues in the CDR3. Trimming removed 2 bases from V and 1 base from J, with 6 bases in between. The V gene's germline CDR1 is MDHEN and CDR2 SYDVKM. As DNA, the CDR3 is TGTGCCAGCAGTTTAGCGGGATCCTACGAGCAGTACTTC. It codes for CASSLAGSYEQYF.

This chain links TRBV9 with TRBJ2-1; maybe TRBD1 (5 bases). There are 16 residues in the CDR3. Germline CDR1 SGDLS, CDR2 YYNGEE. The ends were cut back, 3 bases at V and 0 bases at J, with 13 bases in the middle. The CDR3 nucleotides read TGTGCCAGCAGCGGTGACAGTGCTAGCTCCTACAATGAGCAGTTCTTC. This translates into CASSGDSASSYNEQFF.

This sequence joins TRBV5-8 and TRBJ1-2; no definite D call. Germline-derived CDR1 and CDR2 are SGHTS and YDEGEE. Trimming left V 4 bases short and J 4 bases short, with 14 bases between. There are 14 residues in the CDR3. CDR3 bases: TGTGCCAGCAGCCCCCGGGAGGTCCTCTATGGCTACACCTTC. Encoded protein: CASSPREVLYGYTF.